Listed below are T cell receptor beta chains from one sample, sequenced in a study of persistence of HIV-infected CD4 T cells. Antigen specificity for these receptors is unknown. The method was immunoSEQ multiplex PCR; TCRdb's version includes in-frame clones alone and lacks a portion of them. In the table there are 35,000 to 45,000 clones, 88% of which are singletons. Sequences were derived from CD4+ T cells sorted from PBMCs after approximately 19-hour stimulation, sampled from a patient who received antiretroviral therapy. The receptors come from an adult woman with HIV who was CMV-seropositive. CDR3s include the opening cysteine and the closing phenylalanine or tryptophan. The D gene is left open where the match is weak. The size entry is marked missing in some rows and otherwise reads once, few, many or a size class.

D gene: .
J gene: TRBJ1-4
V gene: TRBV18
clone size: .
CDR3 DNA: TGTGCCAGCTCCGCCTACGGACAGAAAAATGAAAAACTGTTTTTT
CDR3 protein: CASSAYGQKNEKLFF

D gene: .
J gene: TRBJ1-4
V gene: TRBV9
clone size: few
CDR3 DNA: TGTGCCAGCAGCCCCCGTGGCGGTACTAATGAAAAACTGTTTTTT
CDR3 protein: CASSPRGGTNEKLFF

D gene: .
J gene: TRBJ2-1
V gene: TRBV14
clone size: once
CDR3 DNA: TGTGCCAGCAGCCACCTCGACACCTACAATGAGCAGTTCTTC
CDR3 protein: CASSHLDTYNEQFF

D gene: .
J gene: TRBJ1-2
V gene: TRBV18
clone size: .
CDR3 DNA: TGTGCCAGCTCACCACCGGGGCTTCCCCTAGTTGGCTACACCTTC
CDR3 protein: CASSPPGLPLVGYTF

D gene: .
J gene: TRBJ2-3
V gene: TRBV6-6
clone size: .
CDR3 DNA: TGTGCCAGCAGTTCGAGGGCGACAGATACGCAGTATTTT
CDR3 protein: CASSSRATDTQYF

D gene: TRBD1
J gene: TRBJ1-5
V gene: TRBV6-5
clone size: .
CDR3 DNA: TGTGCCAGCAGCTTTTCGGGGACAGGGCCTGAGCCCCAGCATTTT
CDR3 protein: CASSFSGTGPEPQHF

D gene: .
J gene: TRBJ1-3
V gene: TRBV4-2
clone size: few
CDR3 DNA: TGTGCCAGCAGCCAATATCCCGGGGCCCGCTCTGGAAACACCATATATTTT
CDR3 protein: CASSQYPGARSGNTIYF

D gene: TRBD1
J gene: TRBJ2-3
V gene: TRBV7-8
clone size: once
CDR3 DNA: TGTGCCAGCAGCTTGAAGACAGGGGGGGACACAGATACGCAGTATTTT
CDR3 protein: CASSLKTGGDTDTQYF

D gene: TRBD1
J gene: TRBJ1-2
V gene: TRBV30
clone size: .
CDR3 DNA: TGTGCCTGGGGATTGCTACAGGGGGCTCAGGGCTACACCTTC
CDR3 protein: CAWGLLQGAQGYTF

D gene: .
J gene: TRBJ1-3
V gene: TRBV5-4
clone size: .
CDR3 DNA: TGTGCCAGCAGCTTGGGGGCGGGCTCCCTAGCGGACACCATATATTTT
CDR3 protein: CASSLGAGSLADTIYF

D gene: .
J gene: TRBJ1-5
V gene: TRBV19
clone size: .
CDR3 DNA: TGTGCCAGTATTCTACAGGGTGGCAATCAGCCCCAGCATTTT
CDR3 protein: CASILQGGNQPQHF

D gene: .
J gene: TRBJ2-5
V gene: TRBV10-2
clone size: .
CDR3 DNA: TGCGCCAGCAGGGGGTCTACCCAAGAGACCCAGTACTTC
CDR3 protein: CASRGSTQETQYF

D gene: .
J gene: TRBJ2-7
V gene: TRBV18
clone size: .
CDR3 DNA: TGTGCCAGCTCACCAGTAGAAGGAGGGGTGGGCGAGCAGTACTTC
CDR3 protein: CASSPVEGGVGEQYF

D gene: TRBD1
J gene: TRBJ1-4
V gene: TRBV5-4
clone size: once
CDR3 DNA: TGTGCCAGCAGCAGGGGACAGGGACGACGATCGCGAGAAAAACTGTTTTTT
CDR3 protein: CASSRGQGRRSREKLFF

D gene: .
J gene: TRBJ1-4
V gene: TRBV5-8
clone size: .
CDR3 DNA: TGTGCCAGCAGCTTGGGACGGACGCTGAATGAAAAACTGTTTTTT
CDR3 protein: CASSLGRTLNEKLFF

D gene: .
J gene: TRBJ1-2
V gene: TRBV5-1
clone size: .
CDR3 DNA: TGCGCCAGCAGCTTGGCCGCGACAGACGGCTACACCTTC
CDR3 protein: CASSLAATDGYTF

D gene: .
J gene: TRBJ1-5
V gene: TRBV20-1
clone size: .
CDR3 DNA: TGCAGTGCTAGTTACGGGGGCGCATCTCAGCCCCAGCATTTT
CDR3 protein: CSASYGGASQPQHF

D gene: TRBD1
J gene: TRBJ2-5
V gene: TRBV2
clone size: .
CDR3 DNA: TGTGCCAGTGGGACAGGGGACTTCCAAGAGACCCAGTACTTC
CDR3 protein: CASGTGDFQETQYF

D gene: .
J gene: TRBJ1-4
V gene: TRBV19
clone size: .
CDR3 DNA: TGTGCCAGTAGTATAGATCTTGGGGGCGGTGAAAAACTGTTTTTT
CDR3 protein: CASSIDLGGGEKLFF

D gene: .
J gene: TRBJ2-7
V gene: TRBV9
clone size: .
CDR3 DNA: TGTGCCAGCAGCGTAGCGGGGGAATCCTACGAGCAGTACTTC
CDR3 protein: CASSVAGESYEQYF

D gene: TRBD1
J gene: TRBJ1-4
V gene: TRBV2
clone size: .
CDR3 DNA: TGTGCCAGCAGTGAACTACCTATTGACAGGGTTCTAGAAACTAATGAAAAACTGTTTTTT
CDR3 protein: CASSELPIDRVLETNEKLFF

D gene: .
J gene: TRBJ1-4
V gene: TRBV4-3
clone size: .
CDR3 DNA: TGCGCCAGCAGCCAAGATCCGGACGTTGATGAAAAACTGTTTTTT
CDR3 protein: CASSQDPDVDEKLFF

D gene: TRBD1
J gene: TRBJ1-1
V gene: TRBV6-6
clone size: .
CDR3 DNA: TGTGCCAGCAGTCCCCGGACAGGGGGCGCTCAGGACACTGAAGCTTTCTTT
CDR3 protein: CASSPRTGGAQDTEAFF

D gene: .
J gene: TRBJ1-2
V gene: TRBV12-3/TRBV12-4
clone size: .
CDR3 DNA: TGTGCCAGCAGTTTTAACGGTCGAGGCTACACCTTC
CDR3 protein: CASSFNGRGYTF

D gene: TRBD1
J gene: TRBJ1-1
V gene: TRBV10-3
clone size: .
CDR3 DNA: TGTGCCATCAGTGGCAAGACAGGGCGTTTCACTGAAGCTTTCTTT
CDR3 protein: CAISGKTGRFTEAFF

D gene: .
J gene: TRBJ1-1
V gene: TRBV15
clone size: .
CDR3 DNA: TGTGCCACCAGCACAGACTTGGGTTACACTGAAGCTTTCTTT
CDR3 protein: CATSTDLGYTEAFF

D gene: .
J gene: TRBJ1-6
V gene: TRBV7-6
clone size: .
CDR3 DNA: TGTGCCAGCAGCTCCTTGGGATCACCCCTCCACTTT
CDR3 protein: CASSSLGSPLHF

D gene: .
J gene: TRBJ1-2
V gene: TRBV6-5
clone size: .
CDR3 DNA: TGTGCCAGCAGTTACTCGGGGGACAATAACTATGGCTACACCTTC
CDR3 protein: CASSYSGDNNYGYTF

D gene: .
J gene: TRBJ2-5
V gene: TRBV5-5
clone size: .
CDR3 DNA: TGTGCCAGCAGCGTCCAAGAGACCCAGTACTTC
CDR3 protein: CASSVQETQYF

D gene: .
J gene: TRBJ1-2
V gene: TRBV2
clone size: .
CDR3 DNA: TGTGCCAGCAGTGCTGGGGCAGGTCCCGATATAGTTTTC
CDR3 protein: CASSAGAGPDIVF

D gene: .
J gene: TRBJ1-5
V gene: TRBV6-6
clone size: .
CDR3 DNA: TGTGCCAGCACAAACGGGGGGGGCTTAAGCAATCAGCCCCAGCATTTT
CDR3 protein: CASTNGGGLSNQPQHF

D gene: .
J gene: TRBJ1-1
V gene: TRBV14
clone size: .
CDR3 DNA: TGTGCCAGCAGCCACAGGGCCTTAAGGATCTCGGCCACTGAAGCTTTCTTT
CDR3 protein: CASSHRALRISATEAFF

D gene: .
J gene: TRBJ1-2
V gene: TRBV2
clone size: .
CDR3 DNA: TGTGCCAGCAGTGTTACATTTCAACCGGATTCTAACTATGGCTACACCTTC
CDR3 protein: CASSVTFQPDSNYGYTF

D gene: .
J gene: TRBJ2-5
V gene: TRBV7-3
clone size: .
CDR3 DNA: TGTGCCAGCAGCCCAAGCTCTAGGGAGACCCAGTACTTC
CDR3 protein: CASSPSSRETQYF

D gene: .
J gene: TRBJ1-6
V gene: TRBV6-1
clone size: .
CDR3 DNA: TGTGCCAGCAGTGAAGGATTGGGAACCCCCTTCCCACCCCTCCACTTT
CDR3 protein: CASSEGLGTPFPPLHF

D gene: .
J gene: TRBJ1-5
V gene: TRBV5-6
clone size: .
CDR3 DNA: TGTGCCAGCAGCTTGTCAGGGCTTCAGCCCCAGCATTTT
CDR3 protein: CASSLSGLQPQHF

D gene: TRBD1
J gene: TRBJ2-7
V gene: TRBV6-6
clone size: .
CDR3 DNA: TGTGCCAGCAGTTACTCCGGACAGGGATCCAACGAGCAGTACTTC
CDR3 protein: CASSYSGQGSNEQYF

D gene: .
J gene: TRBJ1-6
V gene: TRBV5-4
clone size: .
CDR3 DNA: TGTGCCAGCAGTTTGGACAGCCAAAATTCACCCCTCCACTTT
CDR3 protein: CASSLDSQNSPLHF

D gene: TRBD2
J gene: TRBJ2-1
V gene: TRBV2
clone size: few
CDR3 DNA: TGTGCCAGCAGTGATAAGCGGGGGGGCTCCTACAATGAGCAGTTCTTC
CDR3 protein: CASSDKRGGSYNEQFF

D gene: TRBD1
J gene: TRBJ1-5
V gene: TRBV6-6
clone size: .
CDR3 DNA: TGTGCCAGCAGTTACCCAGGGACAGGGATAAATCAGCCCCAGCATTTT
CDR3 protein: CASSYPGTGINQPQHF

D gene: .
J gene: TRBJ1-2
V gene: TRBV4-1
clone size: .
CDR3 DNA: TGCGCCAGCAGCCAAGCGGGGAACTATGGCTACACCTTC
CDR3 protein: CASSQAGNYGYTF

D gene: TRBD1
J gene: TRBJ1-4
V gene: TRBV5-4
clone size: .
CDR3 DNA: TGTGCCAGCAGCTCGACAGGGGCTAATGAAAAACTGTTTTTT
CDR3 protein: CASSSTGANEKLFF

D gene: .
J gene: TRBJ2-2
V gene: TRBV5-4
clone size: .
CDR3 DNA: TGTGCCAGCAGCCTCCCGGACAGGAACACCGGGGAGCTGTTTTTT
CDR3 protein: CASSLPDRNTGELFF

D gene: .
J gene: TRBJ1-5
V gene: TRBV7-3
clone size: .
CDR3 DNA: TGTGCCAGCAGCTTAAGGAAGGATCAGCCCCAGCATTTT
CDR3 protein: CASSLRKDQPQHF

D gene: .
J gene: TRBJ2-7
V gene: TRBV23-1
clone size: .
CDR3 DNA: TGCGCCAGCAGTCTTGGGGTCCACGCCTACGAGCAGTACTTC
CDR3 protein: CASSLGVHAYEQYF

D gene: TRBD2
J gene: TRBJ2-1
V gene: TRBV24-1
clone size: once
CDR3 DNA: TGTGCCACCAGTGATGGGACTAGACGGAATGAGCAGTTCTTC
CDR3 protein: CATSDGTRRNEQFF

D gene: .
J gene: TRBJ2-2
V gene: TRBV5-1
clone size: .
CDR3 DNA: TGCGCCAGCAGCTCGGACGGGGACGGACCTTACACCGGGGAGCTGTTTTTT
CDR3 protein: CASSSDGDGPYTGELFF

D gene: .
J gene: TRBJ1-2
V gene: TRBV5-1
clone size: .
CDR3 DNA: TGCGCCAGCAGCTTGCAGGATCGCTATGGCTACACCTTC
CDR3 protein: CASSLQDRYGYTF